What follows describes a single T cell receptor (beta chain). The antigen is unknown. The PCR made use of 60 Vbeta and 13 Jbeta primers. The repertoire was sequenced with immunoSEQ multiplex PCR; TCRdb's copy has only in-frame clones and lacks some. This sample's clone table lists around 100,000 clones. Germline V gene sequence: CDR1 SGHAT, CDR2 FQNNGV. V was pared by 3 bases and J by 7 bases, with 10 bases between. The CDR3 covers 14 residues. The source of the sample is a study of cytomegalovirus exposure and HLA in healthy donors. Study conclusions and caveats: It was about 180 TCR beta chains that were listed as cytomegalovirus-associated. Upon later analysis, TCR association rates were observed to vary by HLA locus, being highest for DRB1 and lowest for HLA-C. Analysis was carried out at a later point, and it linked a missense DCLRE1C variant to TCR beta V- and J-gene trimming. Later work showed greater clonal expansion in HLA-associated TCR beta chains than in equally common others.

The receptor's source is a woman aged 25 to 39 in good health and CMV-seronegative. This sequence joins TRBV11-2 and TRBJ1-6; a possible D gene is TRBD1 (5 bases). Sequencing used PBMCs. The CDR3 protein is CASSFQGANSPLHF. CDR3 in DNA: TGTGCCAGCAGCTTCCAGGGCGCCAATTCACCCCTCCACTTT.